This T cell receptor beta chain was captured in a study of T cells in Graves' hyperthyroidism and ophthalmopathy (dated by TCRdb to between 2017 and 2020). For the wider study: TCR V-J signatures able to tell the groups apart were searched for in a discovery cohort of 95 or so patients, of whom around 42 had Graves' ophthalmopathy and around 57 had stable Graves' hyperthyroidism. Whether ophthalmopathy could be predicted prospectively was tested in an independent validation cohort made up of approximately 19 hyperthyroidism patients plus 17 patients who later progressed to ophthalmopathy. The roughly 91 discovery patients were randomly divided into training and test sets at a 7:3 ratio. The study also compared thyroid tissue and blood T-cell repertoires from about 6 Graves' hyperthyroidism patients. After blood sampling, hyperthyroidism patients were treated with methimazole at a starting dose of 30 mg daily, and ophthalmopathy patients were treated with high-dose intravenous methylprednisolone. The paper describes TCR Vbeta CDR3 sequencing of 140 or so peripheral blood samples, made up of fewer than 50 ophthalmopathy patients, 70 to 80 hyperthyroidism patients and 17 progressor patients.

Findings and caveats that apply to the study as a whole: Sample size was not statistically predetermined, and investigators were not blinded to group allocation. In validation, progression to ophthalmopathy was predicted by the model with around 70% sensitivity and 72% to 80% specificity, a median of about 6.8 months before onset. In cross-validation, a model built on a 13 V-J signature told ophthalmopathy apart from stable hyperthyroidism with 87.88% sensitivity and around 84% specificity, and in testing the same model reached 80%/75%. Blood samples also contained most of the expanded thyroid clonotypes (frequency above 0.001), which suggests that blood repertoires may reflect thyroid immune responses.

V sheds 4 bases and J sheds 1 base, leaving 11 bases between their ends. From the cysteine up to the phenylalanine, the CDR3 has a length of 14 residues. Solely the CDR3 DNA is kept, with 42 bases framed from the first base. CDR1 is given as DFQATT and CDR2 as SNEGSKA, both from the germline V gene (reference sequence). A patient counted as having stable Graves' hyperthyroidism if no progression to ophthalmopathy occurred over 18 months of follow-up. The hyperthyroidism patients were between 18 and 65 years old and newly diagnosed, with a disease duration of less than 2 months. Exclusion was applied to patients with uncontrolled infections, other autoimmune diseases, pregnancy or lactation. Diagnoses were based on clinical symptoms, serum thyroxine and TRAb, thyroid ultrasound and orbital computed tomography. Total RNA was extracted with Trizol reagent, and quality was checked on an Agilent 2100 Bioanalyzer.

This clonotype was detected a few times. Its recognized antigen is unknown. Within one base of it there is no much larger clone, and no base qualities were kept. Amplification of TCR beta CDR3 regions was carried out from RNA transcripts. For the first round of RT-PCR on the TCR CDR3, the HTBI primer set was used together with the Qiagen OneStep RT-PCR kit. Libraries were constructed in a second round of multiplex PCR, after which size selection and purification were carried out. Sequencing of the libraries was done on an Illumina HiSeq2000 using paired-end 100 bp reads. Under the source paper's analysis protocol: SOAPnuke was used to process the raw data, with reads discarded if the reads contained adapters or uncalled bases, had a mean Phred below 15, or lacked an exact constant-primer or identifier match. COPE v1.2.5 was used to merge high-quality paired reads, and clonotypes were defined as unique nucleotide sequences. Clonotypes were aligned to IMGT TRBV, TRBD and TRBJ reference segments using MiTCR v1.1. The analysis was restricted to V-J combinations with a frequency above 0.0001, which together covered 99% to 99.2% of the repertoires. The TCS score was defined as the ratio of F50 (clonal expansion) to E x V (chaos), calculated using BLOSUM62-based TCRdist between CDR3 peptides within each V-J. Welch's t-statistics and random forest reduced roughly 500 V-J features to roughly 13, which were used in a naive Bayes classifier (R e1071). Clones were called with MiXCR by TCRdb after fastp trimmed the public reads at Q25, and only in-frame beta chains were retained. CDR3 protein duplicates are merged, each entry listing the most common genes and DNA. TCRdb's processing, not the study's, gives the V and J calls here. In this sample the table shows under 700,000 distinct CDR3 sequences, about half of which occur a single time. Roughly 8.2% of the sample belongs to the ten largest clones.

Here the chain combines TRBV20-1 and TRBJ1-5, with the D gene not clear enough to name. This sequence was found in a woman between 18 and 29 years old with Graves' hyperthyroidism. Donor details come from another sample of the same person, matched by shared clones. Sequenced: peripheral blood or thyroid tissue (not recorded which). The CDR3 corresponds to CSAKGGGSNQPQHF. The nucleotide sequence reads as follows: TGCAGTGCTAAGGGAGGAGGCAGCAATCAGCCCCAGCATTTT.